The next 31 T cell receptor beta chains were all read from a single sample in a study of T cell changes during pregnancy in multiple sclerosis. The assay was immunoSEQ multiplex PCR, and TCRdb's table has in-frame clones only and misses some. The data hold about 40,000 clones, with around 94% observed a single time. This specimen was peripheral blood, taken before pregnancy. The receptors shown here come from a female donor with multiple sclerosis, enrolled in a pregnancy study.

This chain uses TRBV7-2 with TRBJ1-1; a possible D gene is TRBD1 (6 bases). The CDR3 sequence is 15 residues long. Per the germline V gene, CDR1 is SGHTA and CDR2 is FQGNSA. V was clipped by 5 bases and J by 4 bases, with 17 bases between them. The CDR3 protein is CASSHKQGRGTEAFF. CDR3 sequence (DNA): TGTGCCAGCAGCCATAAACAGGGAAGGGGCACTGAAGCTTTCTTT.

The rearrangement links TRBV4-2 to TRBJ2-3; 10 bases line up with TRBD2. Germline-derived CDR1 and CDR2 are LGHNA and YNFKEQ. CDR3 length equals 16 residues. J lost 0 bases, V lost 4 bases, and 4 bases had no gene match. The CDR3 region is CASSPTAGGSTDTQYF. The CDR3 DNA reads TGTGCCAGCAGCCCCACAGCGGGAGGGAGCACAGATACGCAGTATTTT.

The J gene is TRBJ1-6, the V gene TRBV6-4, with D possibly matching TRBD1 (5 bases). Trimming cost V 0 bases and J 5 bases, with 5 bases left between them. CDR1 MRHNA and CDR2 SNTAGT come from the germline V gene. The CDR3 loop spans 14 amino acids. In DNA, the CDR3 is TGTGCCAGCAGTGACTCCAGGGATAATTCACCCCTCCACTTT. Translated, it gives CASSDSRDNSPLHF.

The CDR3 sequence is CASRQTGHSYNEQFF. The CDR3 bases are TGTGCCAGCAGACAAACAGGGCACTCCTACAATGAGCAGTTCTTC. The chain combines TRBV9 with TRBJ2-1; D is possibly TRBD1 (6 bases). Trimming took off 5 bases at V and 0 bases at J, with 12 bases between the two ends. Per the germline V gene, CDR1 is SGDLS and CDR2 is YYNGEE. The CDR3 extends over 15 amino acids.

The V and J genes are TRBV13 and TRBJ2-1; D is undetermined. Per the germline V gene, CDR1 is PRHDT and CDR2 is FYEKMQ (reference sequence). The CDR3 spans 14 residues. Trimming shortened V by 1 base and J by 2 bases, and 6 bases separated the two germline ends. The CDR3 is CASSLAVTYNEQFF. CDR3 sequence (DNA): TGTGCCAGCAGCTTAGCGGTTACCTACAATGAGCAGTTCTTC.

This clone was picked up a small number of times. The chain has TRBV4-2 and TRBJ1-1; no clear D gene. Germline V gene sequence: CDR1 LGHNA, CDR2 YNFKEQ. The CDR3 length is 14 residues. V was pared by 0 bases and J by 7 bases, with 12 bases between. CDR3 in amino acids: CASSQEGERDEAFF. As DNA, the CDR3 is TGTGCCAGCAGCCAAGAAGGTGAGAGGGATGAAGCTTTCTTT.

The J gene is TRBJ1-1, the V gene TRBV2; D is unclear. The CDR3 is made up of 17 amino acids. Trimming took off 7 bases at V and 0 bases at J, with 21 bases between the two ends. Germline V gene data show CDR1 as SNHLY and CDR2 as FYNNEI. The CDR3 loop is CASTGGRVFVMNTEAFF. The CDR3 nucleotides read TGTGCCAGCACCGGAGGGAGGGTTTTTGTCATGAACACTGAAGCTTTCTTT.

The chain employs TRBV6-6 and TRBJ2-1, with D maybe TRBD2 (6 bases). Trimming removed 4 bases at V and 7 bases at J, with 14 bases between. The CDR3 consists of 14 residues. From germline, CDR1 is MNHNY and CDR2 SVGAGI (reference sequence). The CDR3 loop reads CASSLTGEMNEQFF. CDR3 DNA sequence: TGTGCCAGCAGTTTAACGGGAGAAATGAATGAGCAGTTCTTC.

This chain joins TRBV19 and TRBJ2-2, with a tentative D call TRBD2 (5 bases). V lost 10 bases and J lost 0, with 15 bases in between. The CDR3 is 15 residues long. Per the germline V gene, CDR1 is LNHDA and CDR2 is SQIVND (reference sequence). Written as DNA, the CDR3 is TGTGCCACCATTTCGGAGGACGCGAACACCGGGGAGCTGTTTTTT. Translation gives CATISEDANTGELFF.

The gene calls are TRBV14 and TRBJ2-3, with 10 bases fitting TRBD2. The CDR3 totals 15 residues. The V gene end was trimmed by 6 bases and the J gene end by 0 bases; junction bases not matched to a gene: 3. Germline CDR1 is SGHDN and CDR2 is FVKESK. The CDR3: CASRLGLASTDTQYF. DNA of the CDR3: TGTGCCAGCAGACTGGGACTAGCGAGCACAGATACGCAGTATTTT.

The V call is TRBV4-3, the J call TRBJ1-4; possible D gene TRBD1, 5 bases. Germline loops: CDR1 LGHNA, CDR2 YSLEER. The CDR3 totals 16 residues. Trimming cost V 0 bases and J 7 bases, with 15 bases left between them. The CDR3: CASSQDSQGWGEKLFF. Written as DNA, the CDR3 is TGCGCCAGCAGCCAAGATTCCCAGGGATGGGGTGAAAAACTGTTTTTT.

The CDR3 is CASRPFGLGVYNEQFF. For the CDR3, the DNA is TGTGCCAGCAGACCCTTCGGTCTAGGTGTCTACAATGAGCAGTTCTTC. V usage is TRBV28 and J usage is TRBJ2-1; D is undetermined. This CDR3 has 16 amino acids. V was cut by 6 bases and J by 3 bases, with 18 bases left in between. Germline-derived CDR1 and CDR2 are MDHEN and SYDVKM.

J is TRBJ2-3 and V is TRBV28; TRBD2 matches 9 bases. V dropped 5 bases and J dropped 3; count of bases not matched to a gene: 6. The CDR3 length is 15 residues. Germline CDR1 is MDHEN and CDR2 is SYDVKM. The CDR3 loop is CASSAMAGGTDTQYF. Written as DNA, the CDR3 is TGTGCCAGCAGTGCGATGGCGGGAGGGACAGATACGCAGTATTTT.

The rearrangement uses TRBV5-1 and TRBJ2-7, with 8 positions matching TRBD1. The V gene's germline CDR1 is SGHRS and CDR2 YFSETQ. The CDR3 is 14 residues long. V shed 3 bases and J 3 bases; nucleotides not matched to a gene: 5. The CDR3 sequence is CASSSGTGDYEQYF. In DNA form, the CDR3 reads TGCGCCAGCAGCTCAGGGACAGGCGACTACGAGCAGTACTTC. Using reference TRBV5-1 and TRBJ2-7 for the parts outside the CDR3, the full variable domain is KAGVTQTPRYLIKTRGQQVTLSCSPISGHRSVSWYQQTPGQGLQFLFEYFSETQRNKGNFPGRFSGRQFSNSRSEMNVSTLELGDSALYLCASSSGTGDYEQYFGPGTRLTVT.

The chain links TRBV6-5 to TRBJ2-1; 10 bases fit TRBD2. Trimming at V came to 6 bases and at J to 11 bases, leaving 13 bases not matched to a gene. Per germline, CDR1 MNHEY and CDR2 SVGAGI. This CDR3 spans 15 amino acids. In DNA, the CDR3 is TGTGCCAGCAGCCCACCCGGACTAGCGGTGGGGAAGCAGTTCTTC. Its translation is CASSPPGLAVGKQFF.

This chain connects TRBV5-1 to TRBJ2-2; possible D gene TRBD1, 6 bases. Trimming left V 2 bases short and J 7 bases short, with 9 bases between. Germline values: CDR1 SGHRS, CDR2 YFSETQ. This CDR3 is built from 13 residues. The CDR3 loop is CASSFQGNGELFF. In DNA form, the CDR3 reads TGCGCCAGCAGCTTTCAGGGGAACGGGGAGCTGTTTTTT. Filled out from reference TRBV5-1 and TRBJ2-2, the complete variable domain reads KAGVTQTPRYLIKTRGQQVTLSCSPISGHRSVSWYQQTPGQGLQFLFEYFSETQRNKGNFPGRFSGRQFSNSRSEMNVSTLELGDSALYLCASSFQGNGELFFGEGSRLTVL.

The chain has TRBV5-6 and TRBJ1-4, with TRBD1 as a possible D gene (6 bases). CDR3 length: 14 amino acids. Germline V gene lookup returns CDR1 SGHDT and CDR2 YYEEEE. Trimming shortened V by 0 bases and J by 10 bases, and 13 bases separated the two germline ends. The CDR3: CASSLAQGRGKLFF. CDR3 nucleotides: TGTGCCAGCAGCTTGGCCCAGGGGCGAGGAAAACTGTTTTTT.

The chain couples TRBV29-1 to TRBJ1-2, with a possible D match to TRBD1 (6 bases). Germline V gives CDR1 SQVTM, CDR2 ANQGSEA. V was shortened by 4 bases and J by 2 bases, with 17 bases between the two germline ends. The CDR3 contains 15 residues. Here the CDR3 reads CSVAPRQVPNYGYTF. In nucleotides, the CDR3 is TGCAGCGTTGCCCCTCGACAGGTGCCGAACTATGGCTACACCTTC.

This clone came up once. CDR3 nucleotide sequence: TGTGCTAGTGGTTTGGTACTTGCGGGAGAGGGGCACCGGGAGCTGTTTTTT. Amino acids: CASGLVLAGEGHRELFF. The V gene is TRBV12-5, the J gene TRBJ2-2; 7 nucleotides align to TRBD2. The CDR3 is made up of 17 amino acids. J gave up 9 bases and V 0 bases, and 13 bases lay outside the gene matches. The germline V gene has CDR1 LGHNT and CDR2 FRNRAP.

The chain links TRBV7-2 to TRBJ2-1; TRBD2 aligns across 10 bases. Germline V gene data show CDR1 as SGHTA and CDR2 as FQGNSA. This CDR3 region has 16 residues. After removal of 8 bases from V and 10 bases from J, the junction contained 17 bases not matched to a gene. The CDR3 spells CASRQVEREGNPEQFF. The CDR3 nucleotides read TGTGCCAGCCGCCAAGTTGAGCGGGAGGGGAATCCCGAGCAGTTCTTC.

This chain links TRBV6-5 with TRBJ2-7; TRBD1 matches 10 bases. This CDR3 spans 14 amino acids. The germline V gene has CDR1 MNHEY and CDR2 SVGAGI. The ends lost 6 bases at V and 3 bases at J; junction bases unmatched: 5. CDR3 sequence reads: CASSWGQGNYEQYF. CDR3 DNA sequence: TGTGCCAGCAGCTGGGGACAGGGGAACTACGAGCAGTACTTC.

V is TRBV19 and J is TRBJ2-1; TRBD2 matches at 12 bases. CDR1 and CDR2 (germline): LNHDA, SQIVND (reference sequence). Trimming cost V 1 base and J 3 bases; bases outside gene matches: 7. The CDR3 sequence is 18 residues long. The CDR3 sequence: CASSIGPRGLAGYNEQFF. The DNA of the CDR3 is TGTGCCAGTAGTATAGGTCCTCGGGGACTAGCGGGCTACAATGAGCAGTTCTTC. Supplemented by reference TRBV19 and TRBJ2-1, the full variable domain reads DGGITQSPKYLFRKEGQNVTLSCEQNLNHDAMYWYRQDPGQGLRLIYYSQIVNDFQKGDIAEGYSVSREKKESFPLTVTSAQKNPTAFYLCASSIGPRGLAGYNEQFFGPGTRLTVL.

The rearrangement uses TRBV10-3 and TRBJ2-2, with 8 bases matching TRBD2. CDR1 is ENHRY, CDR2 SYGVKD, per germline. This CDR3 contains 14 residues. The J segment lost 5 bases and the V segment lost 2 bases, leaving 1 base of the junction unmatched. CDR3 sequence: CAISERGGTGELFF. Written as DNA, the CDR3 is TGTGCCATCAGTGAGCGCGGGGGGACCGGGGAGCTGTTTTTT.

The V and J genes are TRBV7-9 and TRBJ2-1; 8 nucleotides align to TRBD2. This CDR3 region has 16 residues. V gave up 5 bases and J gave up 5 bases; unmatched junction bases: 11. CDR1 is SEHNR, CDR2 FQNEAQ, per germline (reference sequence). CDR3 sequence reads: CASSLASGGTNNEQFF. CDR3 nucleotides: TGTGCCAGCAGCCTCGCGAGCGGGGGTACAAACAATGAGCAGTTCTTC.

The J gene is TRBJ1-1, the V gene TRBV19; 7 nucleotides align to TRBD1. The CDR3 is made up of 14 amino acids. Germline V gene data show CDR1 as LNHDA and CDR2 as SQIVND (reference sequence). J was trimmed by 1 base and V by 9 bases; bases with no gene match: 8. This CDR3 is CASLLGTANTEAFF. CDR3 bases: TGTGCCAGCCTTCTCGGGACAGCGAACACTGAAGCTTTCTTT.

DNA of the CDR3: TGCGCCAGCAGCCGAACCCAGGACAGGGCAGAGACCCAGTACTTC. Its protein product is CASSRTQDRAETQYF. J is TRBJ2-5 and V is TRBV4-3; 8 bases line up with TRBD1. CDR1 LGHNA and CDR2 YSLEER come from the germline V gene. This CDR3 has 15 residues. The J segment lost 4 bases and the V segment lost 4 bases, leaving 8 bases of the junction unmatched.

The chain employs TRBV7-6 and TRBJ2-7, with 7 nucleotides matching TRBD1. The CDR3 consists of 12 residues. Germline values: CDR1 SGHVS, CDR2 FNYEAQ. Losses at the gene ends were 4 bases for V and 8 bases for J; bases not matched to a gene: 5. CDR3 coding DNA: TGTGCCAGCAGCTCCAGACAGGGACAGCAGTACTTC. Amino acid sequence: CASSSRQGQQYF.

The rearrangement uses TRBV4-2 and TRBJ2-5; 9 bases line up with TRBD2. V dropped 3 bases and J dropped 4; count of bases not matched to a gene: 9. CDR1 is LGHNA and CDR2 is YNFKEQ in the germline V gene. This CDR3 contains 16 residues. The CDR3 protein is CASSQISGSRSETQYF. The CDR3 bases are TGTGCCAGCAGCCAGATTAGCGGGAGTAGGTCAGAGACCCAGTACTTC.

The rearrangement joins TRBV28 to TRBJ1-1, with a weak D call TRBD1 (5 bases). Trimming removed 4 bases from V and 1 base from J, with 13 bases in between. Germline CDR1 and CDR2: MDHEN and SYDVKM. The length of the CDR3 is 15 residues. CDR3 residues: CASSSPKGRNTEAFF. The DNA of the CDR3 is TGTGCCAGCAGTTCCCCGAAGGGGCGGAACACTGAAGCTTTCTTT.

The rearrangement uses TRBV10-3 and TRBJ2-7; 8 bases align to TRBD1. CDR3 length: 14 amino acids. Looked up from germline, CDR1 is ENHRY and CDR2 is SYGVKD. The ends lost 4 bases at V and 4 bases at J; junction bases unmatched: 6. This CDR3 reads CAISVMQGAYEQYF. The CDR3 nucleotides are TGTGCCATCAGTGTCATGCAGGGGGCATACGAGCAGTACTTC.

The chain combines TRBV25-1 with TRBJ1-1, with 7 bases that match TRBD1. From germline, CDR1 is MGHDK and CDR2 SYGVNS. V lost 3 bases, J lost 1 base, and 8 bases stayed unmatched. The CDR3 is 16 amino acids. The CDR3 reads CASSDWMGTANTEAFF. As DNA, the CDR3 is TGTGCCAGCAGTGATTGGATGGGGACAGCGAACACTGAAGCTTTCTTT.